The 12 T cell receptor beta chains reported below all come from one sample, sequenced in a study of shared clonotypes between healthy human individuals. Clones were read by immunoSEQ multiplex PCR, and TCRdb kept only the in-frame ones, dropping some. This table holds roughly 500,000 clones, 90% to 96% found once. The sequencing sample was made of naive CD4+ T cells sorted from blood. Subset of the sample: CD45RA+ positively selected. The receptors were gathered from a woman in her 30s in good health.

This clone was found once. The chain employs TRBV10-3 and TRBJ1-1, with D tentatively TRBD1 (5 bases). CDR3 length: 14 residues. Per germline, CDR1 ENHRY and CDR2 SYGVKD. Trimming stripped 10 bases from V and 3 bases from J, with 18 bases between. The CDR3 protein is CATSVGQGHTEAFF. The DNA for the CDR3 is TGTGCCACCTCAGTCGGTCAGGGACACACTGAAGCTTTCTTT.

Concerning this clone itself: Other nucleotide sequences from this sample produce the same CDR3. This chain joins TRBV18 and TRBJ1-5, with no clear D. V dropped 3 bases and J dropped 2 bases, with 5 bases sitting between them. Looked up from germline, CDR1 is KGHSH and CDR2 is LQKENI. The CDR3 totals 13 residues. The CDR3 sequence is CASSPSGNQPQHF. The CDR3 coding sequence is TGTGCCAGCTCACCCAGCGGCAATCAGCCCCAGCATTTT.

This chain connects TRBV4-1 to TRBJ1-5; D is ambiguous. From germline, CDR1 is MGHRA and CDR2 YSYEKL. The germline V and J ends were trimmed by 3 bases and 1 base, with 16 bases remaining between them. The CDR3 is made up of 17 amino acids. The CDR3 loop is CASSQIGRGRSNQPQHF. As DNA, the CDR3 is TGCGCCAGCAGCCAGATAGGGCGGGGTAGGAGCAATCAGCCCCAGCATTTT.

CDR3 loop: CASSQSPLGLQYF. The CDR3 DNA sequence: TGTGCCAGCAGCCAAAGCCCCCTAGGTCTTCAGTACTTC. The chain joins TRBV4-2 to TRBJ2-4; D is unclear. There are 13 residues in the CDR3. Germline V lookup: CDR1 LGHNA, CDR2 YNFKEQ. V was cut by 2 bases and J by 11 bases, with 13 bases left in between.

The chain couples TRBV9 to TRBJ2-7; D is unclear. CDR1 is SGDLS, CDR2 YYNGEE, per germline. Trimming left V 0 bases short and J 2 bases short, with 9 bases between. The CDR3 runs to 14 residues. CDR3 DNA: TGTGCCAGCAGCGTAGAATTACAAACCTACGAGCAGTACTTC. As protein: CASSVELQTYEQYF.

The chain links TRBV4-1 to TRBJ2-7; D is unresolved. V was pared by 1 base and J by 2 bases, with 9 bases between. Germline V gives CDR1 MGHRA, CDR2 YSYEKL. This CDR3 is built from 14 residues. The CDR3 loop is CASSQVLLTYEQYF. The CDR3 DNA reads TGCGCCAGCAGCCAAGTCCTTCTAACCTACGAGCAGTACTTC.

CDR3 loop: CASSLSGTGSGAQYF. Here the CDR3 DNA reads TGTGCCAGCAGCTTATCCGGGACAGGGAGTGGGGCCCAGTACTTC. This rearrangement joins TRBV7-6 to TRBJ2-5, with TRBD1 matching 9 bases. CDR1 is SGHVS, CDR2 FNYEAQ, per germline. The CDR3 spans 15 residues. The V and J ends lost 2 bases and 9 bases, in that order; junction bases with no gene match: 10. Based on the CDR3 plus reference TRBV7-6 and TRBJ2-5, the full variable domain is GAGVSQSPRYKVTKRGQDVALRCDPISGHVSLYWYRQALGQGPEFLTYFNYEAQQDKSGLPNDRFSAERPEGSISTLTIQRTEQRDSAMYRCASSLSGTGSGAQYFGPGTRLLVL.

The chain carries TRBV4-2 and TRBJ2-1; a weak D match, TRBD1 (6 bases). Trimming left V 0 bases short and J 7 bases short, with 10 bases between. CDR3 length equals 14 residues. Germline V gene lookup returns CDR1 LGHNA and CDR2 YNFKEQ. CDR3 coding DNA: TGTGCCAGCAGCCAAGAGACCCAGGGGAATGAGCAGTTCTTC. Amino acid sequence: CASSQETQGNEQFF.

V and J are TRBV4-1 and TRBJ2-2; TRBD2 matches at 9 bases. The CDR3 has 16 amino acids. After removal of 1 base from V and 5 bases from J, the junction contained 5 bases not matched to a gene. Germline values: CDR1 MGHRA, CDR2 YSYEKL. CDR3 protein: CASSQAPSGITGELFF. In DNA form, the CDR3 reads TGCGCCAGCAGCCAAGCCCCTAGCGGGATAACCGGGGAGCTGTTTTTT.

The chain couples TRBV28 to TRBJ2-3, with 11 bases lining up with TRBD2. Trimming at V came to 5 bases and at J to 7 bases, leaving 5 bases not matched to a gene. The length of the CDR3 is 14 residues. Germline CDR1 MDHEN, CDR2 SYDVKM. The CDR3 loop reads CASSIAGGRYTQYF. In nucleotides, the CDR3 is TGTGCCAGCAGTATAGCGGGAGGGAGGTATACGCAGTATTTT.

V gene TRBV7-2 combines with J gene TRBJ2-7; TRBD2 matches 10 bases. CDR1 and CDR2 (germline): SGHTA, FQGNSA. Trimming took 4 bases from V and 2 from J; bases not matched to a gene: 14. CDR3 length: 18 amino acids. The CDR3 DNA reads TGTGCCAGCAGCTACCGGGAAACTAGCGGGACGACTGCCTACGAGCAGTACTTC. This translates into CASSYRETSGTTAYEQYF.

This clone appeared once. For the CDR3, the DNA is TGTGCCAGCAATCCGAGGGGGTTTAGTGAAAAACTGTTTTTT. Its protein is CASNPRGFSEKLFF. The chain employs TRBV5-6 and TRBJ1-4; possible D gene TRBD1, 6 bases. Trimming took off 6 bases at V and 7 bases at J, with 16 bases between the two ends. Germline V CDR1 and CDR2: SGHDT, YYEEEE. The CDR3 totals 14 residues.